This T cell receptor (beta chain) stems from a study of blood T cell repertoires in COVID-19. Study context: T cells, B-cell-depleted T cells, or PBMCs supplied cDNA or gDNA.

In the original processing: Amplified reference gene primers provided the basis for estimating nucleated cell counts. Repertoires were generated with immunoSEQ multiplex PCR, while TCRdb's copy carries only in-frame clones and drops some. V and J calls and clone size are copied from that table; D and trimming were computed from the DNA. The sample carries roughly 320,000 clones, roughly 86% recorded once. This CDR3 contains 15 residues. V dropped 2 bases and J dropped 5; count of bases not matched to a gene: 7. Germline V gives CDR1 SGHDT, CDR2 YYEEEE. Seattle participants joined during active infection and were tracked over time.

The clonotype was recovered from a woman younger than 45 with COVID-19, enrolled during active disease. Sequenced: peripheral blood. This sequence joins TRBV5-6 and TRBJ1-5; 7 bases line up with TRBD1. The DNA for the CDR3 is TGTGCCAGCAGCTTTAGGACAGGAGGGGATCAGCCCCAGCATTTT. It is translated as CASSFRTGGDQPQHF.